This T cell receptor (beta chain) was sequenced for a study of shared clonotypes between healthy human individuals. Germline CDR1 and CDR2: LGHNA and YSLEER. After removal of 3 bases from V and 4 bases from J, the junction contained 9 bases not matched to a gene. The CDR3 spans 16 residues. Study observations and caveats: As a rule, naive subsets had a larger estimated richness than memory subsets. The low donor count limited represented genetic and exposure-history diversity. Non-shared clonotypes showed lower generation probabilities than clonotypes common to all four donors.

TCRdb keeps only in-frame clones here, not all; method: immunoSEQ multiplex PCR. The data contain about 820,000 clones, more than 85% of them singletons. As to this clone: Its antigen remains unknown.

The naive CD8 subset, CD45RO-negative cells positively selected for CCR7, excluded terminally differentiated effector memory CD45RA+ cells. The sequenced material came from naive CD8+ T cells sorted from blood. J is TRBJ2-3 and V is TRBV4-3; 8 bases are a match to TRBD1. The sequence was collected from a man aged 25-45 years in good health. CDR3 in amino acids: CASSQSRQGASDTQYF. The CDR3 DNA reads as TGCGCCAGCAGCCAGAGCAGGCAGGGGGCATCAGATACGCAGTATTTT.